These T cell receptor beta chains were read from a single sample in a study of human T cells and chemical hapten exposure. A single record per CDR3 protein comes from TCRdb applying MiXCR to the RACE reads. The table has roughly 380,000 distinct CDR3 sequences, roughly 4.6% seen once. The sample consisted of whole blood, taken in connection with sensitization to the hapten diphenylcyclopropenone (DPC). These receptors were collected from a woman between 45 and 65 years old with alopecia areata. Some clones in this sample may be carry-over from other donors' samples. Both conserved end residues are part of each CDR3. D genes are given only for firm matches. Rows may omit the clone size; those that give it use once, few, many or a size class.

>many|TRBJ2-1|TRBV29-1|TRBD2
CSGGGTYNEQFF
TGCAGCGGGGGGGGAACCTACAATGAGCAGTTCTTC
>many|TRBJ1-1|TRBV2|-
CASSEAQPGTEAFF
TGTGCCAGCAGTGAAGCGCAACCTGGGACTGAAGCTTTCTTT
>many|TRBJ2-5|TRBV9|TRBD2
CASSVGTSGRAQETQYF
TGTGCCAGCAGCGTAGGAACTAGCGGGAGGGCACAAGAGACCCAGTACTTC
>many|TRBJ2-7|TRBV4-2|TRBD2
CASSPRLAGRDEQYF
TGTGCCAGCAGCCCTAGACTAGCGGGAAGGGACGAGCAGTACTTC
>once|TRBJ2-1|TRBV5-4|-
CASRGSGLSSYNEQFF
TGTGCCAGCAGAGGTTCGGGGCTGTCCTCCTACAATGAGCAGTTCTTC
>few|TRBJ2-7|TRBV18|TRBD2
CASSPGEGSYEQYF
TGTGCCAGCTCACCGGGGGAGGGTTCCTACGAGCAGTACTTC
>-|TRBJ2-7|TRBV29-1|TRBD1
CSVSRGRNEQYF
TGCAGCGTCTCCAGGGGGCGGAACGAGCAGTACTTC
>many|TRBJ1-5|TRBV6-2/TRBV6-3|-
CASSFEAEGRYQPQHF
TGTGCCAGCAGTTTCGAGGCTGAGGGACGGTATCAGCCCCAGCATTTT
>-|TRBJ1-5|TRBV28|TRBD1
CASRPGQGTFWPQHF
TGTGCCAGCAGGCCCGGACAGGGCACCTTCTGGCCCCAGCATTTT
>-|TRBJ2-1|TRBV10-1|TRBD2
CASSGLASEQFF
TGCGCCAGCAGTGGACTAGCGAGTGAGCAGTTCTTC